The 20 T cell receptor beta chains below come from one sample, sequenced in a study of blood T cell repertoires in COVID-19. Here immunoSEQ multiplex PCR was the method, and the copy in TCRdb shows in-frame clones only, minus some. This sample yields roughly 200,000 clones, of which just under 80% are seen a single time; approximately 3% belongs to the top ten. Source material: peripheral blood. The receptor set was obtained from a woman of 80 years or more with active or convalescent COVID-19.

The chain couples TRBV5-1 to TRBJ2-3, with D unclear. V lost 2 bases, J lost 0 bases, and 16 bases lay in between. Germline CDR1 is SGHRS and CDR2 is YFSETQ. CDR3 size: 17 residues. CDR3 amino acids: CASSFAMLSTSTDTQYF. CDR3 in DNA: TGCGCCAGCAGCTTCGCGATGTTATCCACTAGCACAGATACGCAGTATTTT.

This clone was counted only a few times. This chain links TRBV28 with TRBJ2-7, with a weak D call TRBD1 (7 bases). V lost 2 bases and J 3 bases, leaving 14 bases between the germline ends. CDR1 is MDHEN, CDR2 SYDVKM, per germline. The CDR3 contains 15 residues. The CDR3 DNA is TGTGCCAGCAGTTTAGGGGGGACAGCGTTCTACGAGCAGTACTTC. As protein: CASSLGGTAFYEQYF.

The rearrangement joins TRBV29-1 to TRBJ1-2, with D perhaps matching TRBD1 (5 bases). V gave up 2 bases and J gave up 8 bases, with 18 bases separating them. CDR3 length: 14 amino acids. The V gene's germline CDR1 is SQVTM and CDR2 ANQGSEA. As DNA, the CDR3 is TGCAGCGTTGAAAAAATGGGGGGGTTGGGCGGCTACACCTTC. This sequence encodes CSVEKMGGLGGYTF.

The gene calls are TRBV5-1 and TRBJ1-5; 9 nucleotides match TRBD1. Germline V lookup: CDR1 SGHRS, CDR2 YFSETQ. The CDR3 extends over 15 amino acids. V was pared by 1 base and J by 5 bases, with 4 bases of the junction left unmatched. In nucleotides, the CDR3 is TGCGCCAGCAGCTTGACCACAGGGGGCGATCAGCCCCAGCATTTT. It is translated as CASSLTTGGDQPQHF.

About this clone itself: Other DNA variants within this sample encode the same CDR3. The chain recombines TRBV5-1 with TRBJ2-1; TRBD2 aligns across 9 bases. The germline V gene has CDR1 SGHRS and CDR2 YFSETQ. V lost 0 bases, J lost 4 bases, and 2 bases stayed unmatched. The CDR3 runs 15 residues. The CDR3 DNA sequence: TGCGCCAGCAGCTTGGGTAGCGGGGGTTACAATGAGCAGTTCTTC. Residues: CASSLGSGGYNEQFF.

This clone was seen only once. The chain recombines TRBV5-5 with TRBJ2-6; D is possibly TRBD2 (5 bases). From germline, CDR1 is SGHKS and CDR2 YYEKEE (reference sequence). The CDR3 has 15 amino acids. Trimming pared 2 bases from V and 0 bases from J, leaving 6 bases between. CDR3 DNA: TGTGCCAGCAGCTTCGGGGACTCTGGGGCCAACGTCCTGACTTTC. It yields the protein CASSFGDSGANVLTF.

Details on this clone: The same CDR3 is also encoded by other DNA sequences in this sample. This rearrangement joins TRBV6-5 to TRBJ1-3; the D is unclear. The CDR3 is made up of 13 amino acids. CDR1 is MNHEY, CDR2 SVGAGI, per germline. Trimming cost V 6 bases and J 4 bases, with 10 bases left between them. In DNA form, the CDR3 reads TGTGCCAGCAGCTCCCCCGGGGGAAACACCATATATTTT. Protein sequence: CASSSPGGNTIYF.

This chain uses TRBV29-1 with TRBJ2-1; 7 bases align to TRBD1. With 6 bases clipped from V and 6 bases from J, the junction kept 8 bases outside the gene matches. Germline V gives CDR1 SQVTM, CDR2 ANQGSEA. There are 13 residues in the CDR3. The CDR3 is CSVLRDSGNEQFF. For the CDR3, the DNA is TGCAGCGTCCTCCGGGACAGCGGCAATGAGCAGTTCTTC.

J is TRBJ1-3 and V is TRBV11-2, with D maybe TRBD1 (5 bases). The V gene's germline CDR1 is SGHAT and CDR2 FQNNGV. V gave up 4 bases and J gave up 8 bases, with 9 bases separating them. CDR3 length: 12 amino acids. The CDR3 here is CASSWGVDTIYF. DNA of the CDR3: TGTGCCAGCAGCTGGGGGGTTGACACCATATATTTT.

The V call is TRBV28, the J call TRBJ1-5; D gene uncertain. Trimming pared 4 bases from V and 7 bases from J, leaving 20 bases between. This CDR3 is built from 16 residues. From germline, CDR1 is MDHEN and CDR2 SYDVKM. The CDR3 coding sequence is TGTGCCAGCAGTTCCTATAGCGGTTCTACGGGGCAGCCCCAGCATTTT. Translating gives CASSSYSGSTGQPQHF.

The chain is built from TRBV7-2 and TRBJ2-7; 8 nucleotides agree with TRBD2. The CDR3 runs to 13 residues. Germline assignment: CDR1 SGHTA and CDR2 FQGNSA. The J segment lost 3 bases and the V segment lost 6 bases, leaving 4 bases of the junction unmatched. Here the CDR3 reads CASRAGAFYEQYF. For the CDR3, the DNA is TGTGCCAGCAGAGCGGGGGCCTTCTACGAGCAGTACTTC.

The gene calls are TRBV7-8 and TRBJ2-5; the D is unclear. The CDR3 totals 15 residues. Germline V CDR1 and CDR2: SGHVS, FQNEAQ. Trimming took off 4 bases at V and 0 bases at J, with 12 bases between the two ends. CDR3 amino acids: CASSSLSAYQETQYF. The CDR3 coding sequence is TGTGCCAGCAGCTCCCTTAGTGCGTACCAAGAGACCCAGTACTTC.

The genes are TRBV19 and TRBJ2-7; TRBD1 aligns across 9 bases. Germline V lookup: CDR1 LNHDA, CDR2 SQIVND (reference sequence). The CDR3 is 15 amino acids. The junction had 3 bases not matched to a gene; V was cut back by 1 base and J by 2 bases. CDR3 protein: CASSIGGTGTYEQYF. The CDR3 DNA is TGTGCCAGTAGTATAGGCGGGACAGGGACCTACGAGCAGTACTTC.

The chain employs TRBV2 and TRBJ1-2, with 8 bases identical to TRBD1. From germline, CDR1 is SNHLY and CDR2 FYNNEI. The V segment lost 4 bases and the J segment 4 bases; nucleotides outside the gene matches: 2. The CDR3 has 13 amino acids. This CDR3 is CASSGTGGYGYTF. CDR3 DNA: TGTGCCAGCAGTGGAACAGGGGGCTATGGCTACACCTTC.

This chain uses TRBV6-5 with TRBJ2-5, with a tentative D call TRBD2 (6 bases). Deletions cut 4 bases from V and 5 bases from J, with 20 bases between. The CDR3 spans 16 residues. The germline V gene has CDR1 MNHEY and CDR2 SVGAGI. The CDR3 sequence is CASSLGRISAGETQYF. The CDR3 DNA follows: TGTGCCAGCAGTTTAGGACGAATTAGTGCGGGGGAGACCCAGTACTTC.

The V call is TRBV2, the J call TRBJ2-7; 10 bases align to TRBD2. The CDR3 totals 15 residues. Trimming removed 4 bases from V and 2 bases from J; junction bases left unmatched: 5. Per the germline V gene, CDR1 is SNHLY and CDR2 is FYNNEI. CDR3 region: CASSGGLAMTYEQYF. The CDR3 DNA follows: TGTGCCAGCAGTGGGGGACTAGCGATGACCTACGAGCAGTACTTC.

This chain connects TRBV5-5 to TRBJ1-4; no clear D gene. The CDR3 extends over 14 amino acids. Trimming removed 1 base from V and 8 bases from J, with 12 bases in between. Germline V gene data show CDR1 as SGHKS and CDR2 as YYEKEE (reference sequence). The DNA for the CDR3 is TGTGCCAGCAGCTTGTTACAAATTTCGGAAAAACTGTTTTTT. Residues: CASSLLQISEKLFF.

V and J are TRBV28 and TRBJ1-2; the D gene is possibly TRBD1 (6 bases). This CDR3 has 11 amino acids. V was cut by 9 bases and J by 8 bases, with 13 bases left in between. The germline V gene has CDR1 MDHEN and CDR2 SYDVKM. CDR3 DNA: TGTGCCAGTGAGGGGGGGAAAGGCTACACCTTC. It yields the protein CASEGGKGYTF.

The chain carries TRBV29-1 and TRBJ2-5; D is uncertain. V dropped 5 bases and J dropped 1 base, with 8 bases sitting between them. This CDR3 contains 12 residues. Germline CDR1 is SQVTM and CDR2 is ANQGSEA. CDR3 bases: TGCAGCGTTAGAGGCCCCCAAGAGACCCAGTACTTC. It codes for CSVRGPQETQYF.

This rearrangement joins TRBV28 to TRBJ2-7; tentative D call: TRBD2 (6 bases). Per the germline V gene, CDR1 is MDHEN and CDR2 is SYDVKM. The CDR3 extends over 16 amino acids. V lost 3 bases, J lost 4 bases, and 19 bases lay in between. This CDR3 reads CASSLLGGPGGYEQYF. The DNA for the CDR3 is TGTGCCAGCAGTTTGTTGGGTGGACCCGGAGGGTACGAGCAGTACTTC.